A selection of T cell receptor beta chains follows, all from one sample in a study of control samples from healthy donors and cancer patients. Clones were read by immunoSEQ multiplex PCR, and TCRdb kept only the in-frame ones, dropping some. This table holds 90,000 to 95,000 clones, around 85% found once. Material for sequencing was blood. The source of these receptors is a man younger than 40 in good health. CDR3s include the opening cysteine and the closing phenylalanine or tryptophan. A D gene is named only where the DNA matches it firmly. Some rows mark clone size as missing; the rest say once, few, many or name a class of expanded clone.

d_call: NA
v_call: TRBV6-5
j_call: TRBJ2-3
clone_size: once
cdr3_nt: TGTGCCAGCAGCAGGGTGTTAGGCACAGATACGCAGTATTTT
cdr3_aa: CASSRVLGTDTQYF

d_call: NA
v_call: TRBV7-9
j_call: TRBJ2-1
clone_size: NA
cdr3_nt: TGTGCCAGCAGCTCAGAGGGGGGTGAGCAGTTCTTC
cdr3_aa: CASSSEGGEQFF

d_call: TRBD2
v_call: TRBV19
j_call: TRBJ2-1
clone_size: NA
cdr3_nt: TGTGCCAGTAGTATATCAGCGGGGGGGCCCAATGAGCAGTTCTTC
cdr3_aa: CASSISAGGPNEQFF

d_call: NA
v_call: TRBV10-3
j_call: TRBJ1-5
clone_size: few
cdr3_nt: TGTGCCACGGGGGGGAACAATCAGCCCCAGCATTTT
cdr3_aa: CATGGNNQPQHF

d_call: NA
v_call: TRBV6-5
j_call: TRBJ1-1
clone_size: few
cdr3_nt: TGTGCCAGCAGGGGGGGGACTGAAGCTTTCTTT
cdr3_aa: CASRGGTEAFF

d_call: TRBD2
v_call: TRBV12-5
j_call: TRBJ2-3
clone_size: NA
cdr3_nt: TGTGCTAGTGGTTTGGATCTGGCACTAGCGGGGGCAGATACGCAGTATTTT
cdr3_aa: CASGLDLALAGADTQYF

d_call: TRBD1
v_call: TRBV3-1/TRBV3-2
j_call: TRBJ1-2
clone_size: NA
cdr3_nt: TGTGCCAGCAGCCAGACAGGGAGTGGCTACACCTTC
cdr3_aa: CASSQTGSGYTF

d_call: NA
v_call: TRBV6-5
j_call: TRBJ2-7
clone_size: NA
cdr3_nt: TGTGCCAGCAGCCTGGAGTTTTCCTACGAGCAGTACTTC
cdr3_aa: CASSLEFSYEQYF

d_call: NA
v_call: TRBV30
j_call: TRBJ1-1
clone_size: NA
cdr3_nt: TGTGCCTGGAGTGTAGTCGTGGGGGTCCCCAACGCTGAAGCTTTCTTT
cdr3_aa: CAWSVVVGVPNAEAFF

d_call: NA
v_call: TRBV3-1/TRBV3-2
j_call: TRBJ2-7
clone_size: NA
cdr3_nt: TGTGCCAGCACCGCGTGGGGGTCGTGGGAGCAGTACTTC
cdr3_aa: CASTAWGSWEQYF